Presented here are 16 T cell receptor beta chains from one specimen sequenced in a study of identical twins. TCRdb recomputed calls from the 5' RACE reads with MiXCR, one row per CDR3 protein. The sample consists of about 470,000 distinct CDR3 sequences, approximately 24% of them appearing once. In addition, the sample was reused for a study of T cells expressing NK-cell markers.

Sequencing was performed on CD4+ T cells sorted from blood. These TCRs come from a woman aged 18-35 years in good health.

V and J are TRBV12-3 or TRBV12-4 and TRBJ1-5; weak D call: TRBD1 (6 bases). This CDR3 spans 13 amino acids. The V end lost 6 bases, the J end lost 5 bases, and 11 bases lay between the germline ends. The CDR3: CASSGQSYQPQHF. CDR3 nucleotide sequence: TGTGCCAGCAGCGGACAGAGCTATCAGCCCCAGCATTTT.

The chain employs TRBV19 and TRBJ2-3, with D perhaps TRBD1 (6 bases). V shed 7 bases and J shed 10 bases, with 21 bases lying between them. The CDR3 is 14 residues long. Germline CDR1 is LNHDA and CDR2 is SQIVND (reference sequence). CDR3 sequence: CASTARQDTGPQYF. CDR3 in DNA: TGTGCCAGTACCGCCCGACAGGACACAGGTCCGCAGTATTTT.

The chain employs TRBV18 and TRBJ2-1; maybe TRBD2 (6 bases). V was shortened by 2 bases and J by 6 bases, with 11 bases between the two germline ends. This CDR3 has 14 amino acids. The germline V gene encodes CDR1 KGHSH and CDR2 LQKENI. The CDR3 sequence is CASSPRGGFNEQFF. The CDR3 DNA reads as TGTGCCAGCTCACCAAGAGGAGGGTTCAATGAGCAGTTCTTC.

This clonotype was seen a handful of times. The chain links TRBV12-3 or TRBV12-4 to TRBJ1-5; possible D gene TRBD1, 5 bases. The ends were cut back, 9 bases at V and 5 bases at J, with 29 bases in the middle. The CDR3 totals 18 residues. This CDR3 reads CASRGRGLQGGGDQPQHF. Written as DNA, the CDR3 is TGTGCCAGTAGGGGCCGGGGACTGCAGGGCGGCGGCGATCAGCCCCAGCATTTT.

V usage is TRBV6-1 and J usage is TRBJ2-1; tentatively, D is TRBD2 (6 bases). V was cut by 6 bases and J by 8 bases, with 23 bases left in between. The germline CDR1 and CDR2 sequences are MNHNS and SASEGT. The CDR3 extends over 16 amino acids. CDR3 in DNA: TGTGCCAGCAGGAAATTCCGGGACTCGGTGTCCGATGAGCAGTTCTTC. Its translation is CASRKFRDSVSDEQFF.

The V and J genes are TRBV9 and TRBJ2-7, with unresolved D. Germline CDR1 reads SGDLS; CDR2 reads YYNGEE. The CDR3 contains 14 residues. V gave up 3 bases and J gave up 1 base, with 11 bases separating them. The CDR3 bases are TGTGCCAGCAGCGGTAGATTTCCGTCCTACGAGCAGTACTTC. This sequence encodes CASSGRFPSYEQYF.

The chain uses TRBV4-2 and TRBJ1-1; D might be TRBD1 (5 bases). V was cut by 7 bases and J by 3 bases, with 12 bases left in between. This CDR3 has 13 residues. Germline loops: CDR1 LGHNA, CDR2 YNFKEQ. CDR3 nucleotides: TGTGCCAGCAATCGAAGAGGGGACACTGAAGCTTTCTTT. Its protein is CASNRRGDTEAFF.

This clonotype was seen only a few times. This chain links TRBV2 with TRBJ1-5; unclear D gene. This CDR3 contains 13 residues. Trimming left V 9 bases short and J 1 base short, with 10 bases between. Germline CDR1 SNHLY, CDR2 FYNNEI. CDR3 nucleotides: TGTGCCAGTAAGGCGGGGAGCAATCAGCCCCAGCATTTT. Protein: CASKAGSNQPQHF.

In its sample, this clonotype was seen many times. This rearrangement joins TRBV12-3 or TRBV12-4 to TRBJ2-7; no reliable D call. Trimming shortened V by 4 bases and J by 3 bases, and 4 bases separated the two germline ends. This CDR3 is built from 11 residues. Here the CDR3 reads CASSSRYEQYF. In nucleotides, the CDR3 is TGTGCCAGCAGTTCCCGCTACGAGCAGTACTTC.

In this sample, this clonotype turned up many times. The junction shows a germline mismatch at one end, possibly a read error. The chain combines TRBV5-1 with TRBJ1-1; 8 nucleotides align to TRBD1. The germline V gene has CDR1 SGHRS and CDR2 YFSETQ. This CDR3 is 15 amino acids long. The chain's CDR3 is CASSLGGTGNTEAFF. The CDR3 region has the DNA TGTGCCAGCAGCTTGGGGGGGACAGGGAACACTGAAGCTTTCTTT.

The chain combines TRBV5-1 with TRBJ1-1; D is undetermined. V shed 1 base and J shed 4 bases, with 11 bases lying between them. Germline V gene sequence: CDR1 SGHRS, CDR2 YFSETQ. This CDR3 has 14 residues. Here the CDR3 reads CASSLLDEGTEAFF. CDR3 coding DNA: TGCGCCAGCAGCTTGCTGGACGAAGGCACTGAAGCTTTCTTT.

This clonotype was observed a handful of times. The chain couples TRBV19 to TRBJ1-1, with D perhaps matching TRBD1 (5 bases). The CDR3 runs to 14 residues. V lost 11 bases and J 5 bases, leaving 21 bases between the germline ends. In germline, CDR1 is LNHDA, CDR2 SQIVND (reference sequence). The CDR3 loop is CASSSGWGGTEAFF. The CDR3 DNA follows: TGTGCCTCCTCGTCCGGTTGGGGCGGGACTGAAGCTTTCTTT.

The chain is built from TRBV20-1 and TRBJ1-2; D is perhaps TRBD1 (5 bases). The CDR3 is 13 residues long. V lost 0 bases and J lost 4, with 9 bases in between. Germline V CDR1 and CDR2: DFQATT, SNEGSKA (reference sequence). The CDR3 protein is CSARDPRAYGYTF. The CDR3 DNA sequence: TGCAGTGCTAGAGATCCCAGGGCCTATGGCTACACCTTC.

This clonotype appeared a few times. The J gene is TRBJ2-7, the V gene TRBV5-1, with D tentatively TRBD1 or TRBD2 (5 bases each). The CDR3 consists of 16 residues. Germline V gene sequence: CDR1 SGHRS, CDR2 YFSETQ. V dropped 4 bases and J dropped 3 bases, with 20 bases sitting between them. As DNA, the CDR3 is TGCGCCAGCAGCCCGGGGAGCAGGGTGAGACACTACGAGCAGTACTTC. This sequence encodes CASSPGSRVRHYEQYF.

This clonotype was seen a few times. The chain carries TRBV4-3 and TRBJ2-1, with D maybe TRBD2 (6 bases). The length of the CDR3 is 13 residues. The germline V gene encodes CDR1 LGHNA and CDR2 YSLEER. Trimming cost V 3 bases and J 11 bases, with 14 bases left between them. The CDR3 region has the DNA TGCGCCAGCAGCCAGGACTATGCGGCGAAGCAGTTCTTC. Residues: CASSQDYAAKQFF.

This chain joins TRBV6-5 and TRBJ2-1, with 8 bases fitting TRBD2. CDR1 MNHEY and CDR2 SVGAGI come from the germline V gene. J lost 8 bases, V lost 1 base, and 10 bases had no gene match. This CDR3 has 16 amino acids. The CDR3 is CASSYFTGGPEDEQFF. In nucleotides, the CDR3 is TGTGCCAGCAGTTACTTTACGGGGGGGCCTGAGGATGAGCAGTTCTTC.